This T cell receptor beta chain was sequenced for a study of blood T cell repertoires in COVID-19. The wider study: T cells, B-cell-depleted T cells, or PBMCs provided the cDNA or gDNA that served as material.

Seattle participants joined during active infection and were tracked over time. The CDR3 is 16 residues long. Trimming left V 2 bases short and J 4 bases short, with 14 bases between. Per the germline V gene, CDR1 is MNHNS and CDR2 is SASEGT. In the authors' methods: Amplification of reference gene primers provided the estimated nucleated cell counts. Sequencing used immunoSEQ multiplex PCR; TCRdb keeps in-frame clones, though not all of them. The V and J calls and clone size were taken over from that table, and D and trimming were inferred from the DNA. The data show roughly 100,000 clones, over 85% seen once.

The clonotype comes from a human donor with COVID-19, enrolled during active disease. The donor label of this sample is uncertain. This chain uses TRBV6-1 with TRBJ2-2; weak D call: TRBD2 (5 bases). The specimen was peripheral blood. The CDR3, as DNA: TGTGCCAGCAGTGAATATCCCACCGGGGTCACCGGGGAGCTGTTTTTT. It yields the protein CASSEYPTGVTGELFF.